This record looks at one T cell receptor beta chain sequence and its context. Its target is unknown. For each subset, genomic DNA was distributed in equal portions over several immunoSEQ plates. Sequenced by immunoSEQ multiplex PCR; TCRdb stores in-frame clones only, minus some. The data hold around 2,000,000 clones, with just under 95% observed a single time. These data are taken from a study of shared clonotypes between healthy human individuals. Whole-study context: Three CD4 naive, three CD4 memory, two CD8 naive and one CD8 memory plate were used per donor. Broader study findings: The study found lower generation probabilities in non-shared clonotypes than in those shared by all four donors.

CD45RO-negative CD8 cells positively selected for CCR7 made up the naive population, which excluded terminally differentiated effector memory CD45RA+ cells. Sequenced: naive CD8+ T cells sorted from blood. This sequence was found in a man between 18 and 29 years old in good health.

In DNA form, the CDR3 reads TGCGCCAGCAGTGAGGGGGGCCCCGGGGAGCTGTTTTTT. This translates into CASSEGGPGELFF. The rearrangement joins TRBV10-2 to TRBJ2-2; weak D call: TRBD1 (6 bases). There are 13 residues in the CDR3. V lost 2 bases, J lost 6 bases, and 7 bases lay in between. The germline gives CDR1 WSHSY, CDR2 SAAADI.